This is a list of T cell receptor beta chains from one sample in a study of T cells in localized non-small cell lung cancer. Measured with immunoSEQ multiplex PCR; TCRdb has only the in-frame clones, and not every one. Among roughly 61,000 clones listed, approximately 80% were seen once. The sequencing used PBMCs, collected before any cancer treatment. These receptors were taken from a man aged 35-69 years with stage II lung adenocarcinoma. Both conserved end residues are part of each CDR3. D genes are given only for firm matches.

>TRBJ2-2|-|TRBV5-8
CASSFWRDTGELFF
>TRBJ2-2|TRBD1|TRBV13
CASSSWTGRAGELFF
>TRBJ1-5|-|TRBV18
CASSPSAGEPQHF
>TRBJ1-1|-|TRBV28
CASRPGGDTEAFF
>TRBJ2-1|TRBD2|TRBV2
CASSDLAGGGSYNEQFF
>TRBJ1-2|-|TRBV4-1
CASSQDPLAYYGYTF
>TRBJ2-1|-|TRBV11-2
CASSLDGTGLRRNEQFF
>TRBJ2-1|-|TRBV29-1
CSVGPGATEQFF
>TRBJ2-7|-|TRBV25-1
CASSGHNEQYF
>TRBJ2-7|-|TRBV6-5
CASSPTGHYEQYF
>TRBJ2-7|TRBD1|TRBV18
CASSPPGQGYEQYF
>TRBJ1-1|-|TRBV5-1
CASSPESLNTEAFF
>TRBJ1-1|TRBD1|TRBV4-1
CASSQEGGQVRAFF
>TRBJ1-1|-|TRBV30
CAWTMGYTEAFF
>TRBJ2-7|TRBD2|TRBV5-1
CASSTSRGAAGYEQYF
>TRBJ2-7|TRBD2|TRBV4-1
CASRDRASGSYEQYF
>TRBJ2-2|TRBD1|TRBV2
CASRYRGTGELFF
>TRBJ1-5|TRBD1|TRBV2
CASRNGQGAYQPQHF
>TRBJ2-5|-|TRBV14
CASSQERRHFGMAGETQYF
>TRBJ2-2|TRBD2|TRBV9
CASSVSGRGTGELFF
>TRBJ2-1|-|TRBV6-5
CASSSTRRRYNEQFF
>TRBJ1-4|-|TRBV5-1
CASSYGRINEKLFF
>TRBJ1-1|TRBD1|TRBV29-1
CSVEPGQGSRAFF
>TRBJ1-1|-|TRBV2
CASSRDRNTEAFF
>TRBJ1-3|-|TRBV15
CATSRDGVSGNTIYF
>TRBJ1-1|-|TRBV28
CASSLRYTEAFF
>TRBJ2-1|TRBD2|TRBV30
CAWGGLAGESYNEQFF
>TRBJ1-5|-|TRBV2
CASSEVNQPQHF
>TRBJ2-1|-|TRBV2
CASEGAAHSYNEQFF
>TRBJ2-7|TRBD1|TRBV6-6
CASGSTAGGEQYF
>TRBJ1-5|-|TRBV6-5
CASSRTLLSNQPQHF
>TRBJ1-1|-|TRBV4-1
CASSQPDRGTEAFF